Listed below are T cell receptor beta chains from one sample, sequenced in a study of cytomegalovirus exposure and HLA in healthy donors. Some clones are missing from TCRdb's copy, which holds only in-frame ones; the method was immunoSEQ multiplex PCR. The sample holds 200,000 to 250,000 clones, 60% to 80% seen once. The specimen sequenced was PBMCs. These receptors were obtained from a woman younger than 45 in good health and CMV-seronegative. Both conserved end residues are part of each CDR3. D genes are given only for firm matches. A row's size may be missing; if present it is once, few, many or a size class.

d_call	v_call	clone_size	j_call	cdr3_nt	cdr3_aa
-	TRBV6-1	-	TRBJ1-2	TGTGCCAGCAAGAGGGTACACCGCTCCGACTATGGCTACACCTTC	CASKRVHRSDYGYTF
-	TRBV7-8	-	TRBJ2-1	TGTGCCAGCAGCTCGCCTAGAGGGAGGCCAACCTACAATGAGCAGTTCTTC	CASSSPRGRPTYNEQFF
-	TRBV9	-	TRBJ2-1	TGTGCCAGCAGCGTAGCTCGGGAAGAAGGGCAGTTCTTC	CASSVAREEGQFF
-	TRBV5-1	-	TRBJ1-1	TGCGCCAGCAGCTCCCGGGGGGGTAAGGAAGCTTTCTTT	CASSSRGGKEAFF
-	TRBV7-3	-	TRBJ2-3	TGTGCCAGCAGCTATACAGGGAAGAGCACAGATACGCAGTATTTT	CASSYTGKSTDTQYF
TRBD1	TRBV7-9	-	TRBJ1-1	TGTGCCAGCAGCTCCCCGACAGGGGGAACCACTGAAGCTTTCTTT	CASSSPTGGTTEAFF
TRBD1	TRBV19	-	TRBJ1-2	TGTGCCAGTAGTATGACAGGGATAATTAACTATGGCTACACCTTC	CASSMTGIINYGYTF
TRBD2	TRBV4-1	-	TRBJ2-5	TGCGCCAGCAGCCAAGATCGGACTAGCGGACAAGAGACCCAGTACTTC	CASSQDRTSGQETQYF
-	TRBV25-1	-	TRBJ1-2	TGTGCCAGCAGTGAAGCAGGGATGCGCTACACCTTC	CASSEAGMRYTF
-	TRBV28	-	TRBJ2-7	TGTGCCACCACACTGAGGGATATGGACGAGCAGTACTTC	CATTLRDMDEQYF
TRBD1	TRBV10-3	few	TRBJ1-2	TGTGCCATCAGGGGACAGGGGGATGGCTACACCTTC	CAIRGQGDGYTF
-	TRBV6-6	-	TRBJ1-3	TGTGCCAGCAGTTACGTTGCAGTACGTGGAAACACCATATATTTT	CASSYVAVRGNTIYF
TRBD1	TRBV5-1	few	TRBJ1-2	TGCGCCAGCAGCCGGAGGGACAGGAGTGATGGCTACACCTTC	CASSRRDRSDGYTF
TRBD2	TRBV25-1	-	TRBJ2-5	TGTGCCAGCAGTGACTCGCGCGGGAGTGCGGAGACCCAGTACTTC	CASSDSRGSAETQYF
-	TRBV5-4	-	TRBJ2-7	TGTGCCAGCAGCTTGGATGGGACAAGCTCCTACGAGCAGTACTTC	CASSLDGTSSYEQYF
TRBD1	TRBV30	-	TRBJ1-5	TGTGCCAGCCGGGACAGGGGCAATCAGCCCCAGCATTTT	CASRDRGNQPQHF
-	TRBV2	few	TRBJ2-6	TGTGCCAGCAGTGAAGGGGGCAGGGTATCCGGGGCCAACGTCCTGACTTTC	CASSEGGRVSGANVLTF
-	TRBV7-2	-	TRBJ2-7	TGTGCCAGCAGCTTAGCGGGGAGAACGTCCTACGAGCAGTACTTC	CASSLAGRTSYEQYF
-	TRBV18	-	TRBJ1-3	TGTGCCAGCTCACCGGCTCAGGCCGCAGGAAAGCCCATATATTTT	CASSPAQAAGKPIYF
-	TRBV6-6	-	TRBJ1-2	TGTGCCAGCAGTCCAGCGGGCGACGCGGGCTATGGCTACACCTTC	CASSPAGDAGYGYTF
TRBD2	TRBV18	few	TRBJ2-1	TGTGCCAGCTCACCAGCGGGAGGGCTGAGCTCCTACAATGAGCAGTTCTTC	CASSPAGGLSSYNEQFF
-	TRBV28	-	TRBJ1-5	TGTGCCAGCAGTTCCCATCACGGGGGAAATCAGCCCCAGCATTTT	CASSSHHGGNQPQHF
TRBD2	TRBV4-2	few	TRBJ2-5	TGTGCCAGCAGCCAACCGCCGACTAGCGGGGGGTACCAAGAGACCCAGTACTTC	CASSQPPTSGGYQETQYF
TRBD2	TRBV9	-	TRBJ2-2	TGTGCCAGCAACCCTGGGGGGGGACTTAACACCGGGGAGCTGTTTTTT	CASNPGGGLNTGELFF
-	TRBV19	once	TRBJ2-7	TGTGCCAGTAGTGTGACCGGGGGCTCCTACGAGCAGTACTTC	CASSVTGGSYEQYF
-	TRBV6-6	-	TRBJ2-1	TGTGCCAGCAGTTACTCGGACTTCCGCTCCTACAATGAGCAGTTCTTC	CASSYSDFRSYNEQFF
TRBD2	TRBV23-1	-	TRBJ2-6	TGCGCCAGCAGTCTGGGACTAGCGGGGACCGGGGCCAACGTCCTGACTTTC	CASSLGLAGTGANVLTF
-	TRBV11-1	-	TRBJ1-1	TGTGCCAGCAGCTTAGACCGAGTAGAAACGAACACTGAAGCTTTCTTT	CASSLDRVETNTEAFF
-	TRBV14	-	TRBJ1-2	TGTGCCAGCAGCCAAGTTGGACAGAACTATGGCTACACCTTC	CASSQVGQNYGYTF
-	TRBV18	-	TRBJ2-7	TGTGCCAGCTCACCAGACAGAAGCTCCTACGAGCAGTACTTC	CASSPDRSSYEQYF
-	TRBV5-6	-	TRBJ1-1	TGTGCCAGCAGCTTTCGGAGGGGAAGGCTTCACACTGAAGCTTTCTTT	CASSFRRGRLHTEAFF
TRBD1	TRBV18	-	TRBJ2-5	TGTGCCAGCTCACCCACGACAGGGTTAGAGACCCAGTACTTC	CASSPTTGLETQYF
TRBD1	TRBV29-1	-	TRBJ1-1	TGCAGCGTGAATGACAGGGGTCGAGGCACTGAAGCTTTCTTT	CSVNDRGRGTEAFF
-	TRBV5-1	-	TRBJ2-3	TGCGCCAGCAGCTCAAGAGCAGATACGCAGTATTTT	CASSSRADTQYF
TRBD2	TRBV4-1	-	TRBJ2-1	TGCGCCAGCAGGCCCACTAGCGCGGGGCATAATGAGCAGTTCTTC	CASRPTSAGHNEQFF
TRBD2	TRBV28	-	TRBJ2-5	TGTGCCAGCAGTTTTTCGGGGGGACCGAGGGGAGAGACCCAGTACTTC	CASSFSGGPRGETQYF
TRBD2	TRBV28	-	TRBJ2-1	TGTGCCAGCAGTTTATTACTTTCGGGACTAGCGGGAGCGTTGGATGAGCAGTTCTTC	CASSLLLSGLAGALDEQFF
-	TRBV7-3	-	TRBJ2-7	TGTGCCAGCAGCCCAGGACCCGGGGGAGACGAGCAGTACTTC	CASSPGPGGDEQYF
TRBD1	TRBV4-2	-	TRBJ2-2	TGTGCCAGCAGCCCGCTAGGGACAGGTTACACCGGGGAGCTGTTTTTT	CASSPLGTGYTGELFF
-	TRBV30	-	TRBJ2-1	TGTGCCGTGGCGAGGGAGGTCGGCAATGAGCAGTTCTTC	CAVAREVGNEQFF
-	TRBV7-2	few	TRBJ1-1	TGTGCCAGCAGCTTAAGGCTAGTATATCAGGGCAAAAAGAACACTGAAGCTTTCTTT	CASSLRLVYQGKKNTEAFF
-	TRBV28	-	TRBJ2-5	TGTGCCAGCACCCCCCTCCCCAGGGTAAGATGGCAAGAGACCCAGTACTTC	CASTPLPRVRWQETQYF
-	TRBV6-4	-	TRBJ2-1	TGTGCCAGCAGTGAAGGAGGGAGCTCCTACAATGAGCAGTTCTTC	CASSEGGSSYNEQFF
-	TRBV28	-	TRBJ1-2	TGTGCCAGCAGTCTGTTACGAGGGCGGAATGGCTACCCCTTC	CASSLLRGRNGYPF
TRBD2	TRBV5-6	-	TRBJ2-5	TGTGCCAGCAGCCTCGGGACAGGGGGACTAGCGGGGATGCAAGAGACCCAGTACTTC	CASSLGTGGLAGMQETQYF
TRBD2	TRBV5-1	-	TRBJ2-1	TGCGCCAGCAGCCCGCGGGGGGGAGGGTCCAATGAGCAGTTCTTC	CASSPRGGGSNEQFF
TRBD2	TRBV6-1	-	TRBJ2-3	TGTGCCAGCAGTCTAGCGGGAACAGATACGCAGTATTTT	CASSLAGTDTQYF
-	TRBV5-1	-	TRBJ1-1	TGCGCCAGCAGCTTGGTTACAGAAAAGATTGACACTGAAGCTTTCTTT	CASSLVTEKIDTEAFF
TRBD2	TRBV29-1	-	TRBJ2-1	TGCAGCGTTGATGGGGCTAGCGGACTCTACAATGAGCAGTTCTTC	CSVDGASGLYNEQFF
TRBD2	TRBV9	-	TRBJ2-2	TGTGCCAGCAGCGTAGAACTAGCGGGACCCGGGGAGCTGTTTTTT	CASSVELAGPGELFF
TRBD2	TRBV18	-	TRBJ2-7	TGTGCCAGCTCACGACTAGCGGACCGCTTGAAGCAGTACTTC	CASSRLADRLKQYF
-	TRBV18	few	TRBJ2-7	TGTGCCAGCTCACCACCGGGCCTAGCACCCTACGAGCAGTACTTC	CASSPPGLAPYEQYF
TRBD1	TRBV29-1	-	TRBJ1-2	TGCAGCGCTCACCGGGACAGGGGGCTCTATGGCTACACCTTC	CSAHRDRGLYGYTF